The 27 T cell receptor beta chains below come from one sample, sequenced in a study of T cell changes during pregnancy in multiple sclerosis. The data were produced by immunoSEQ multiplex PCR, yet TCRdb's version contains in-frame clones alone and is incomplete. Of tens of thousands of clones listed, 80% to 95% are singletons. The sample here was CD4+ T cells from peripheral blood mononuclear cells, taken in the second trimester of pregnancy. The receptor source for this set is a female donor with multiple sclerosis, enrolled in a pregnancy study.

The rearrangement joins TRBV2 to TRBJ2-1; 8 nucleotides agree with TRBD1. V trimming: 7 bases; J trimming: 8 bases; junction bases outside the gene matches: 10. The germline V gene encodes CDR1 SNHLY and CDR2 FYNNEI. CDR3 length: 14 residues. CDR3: CASIRQGAYDEQFF. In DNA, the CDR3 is TGTGCCAGCATTCGGCAGGGGGCTTACGATGAGCAGTTCTTC.

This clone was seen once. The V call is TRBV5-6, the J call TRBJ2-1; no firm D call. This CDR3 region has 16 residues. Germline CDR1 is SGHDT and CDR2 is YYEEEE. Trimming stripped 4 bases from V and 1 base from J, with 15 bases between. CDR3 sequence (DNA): TGTGCCAGCAGCCCCCACCTAGAATTATCCTACAATGAGCAGTTCTTC. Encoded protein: CASSPHLELSYNEQFF.

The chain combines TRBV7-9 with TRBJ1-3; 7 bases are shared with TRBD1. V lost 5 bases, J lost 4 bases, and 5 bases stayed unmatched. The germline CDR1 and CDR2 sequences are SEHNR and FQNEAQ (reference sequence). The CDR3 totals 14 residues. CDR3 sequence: CASSATGVGNTIYF. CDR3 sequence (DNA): TGTGCCAGCAGCGCCACAGGGGTAGGAAACACCATATATTTT.

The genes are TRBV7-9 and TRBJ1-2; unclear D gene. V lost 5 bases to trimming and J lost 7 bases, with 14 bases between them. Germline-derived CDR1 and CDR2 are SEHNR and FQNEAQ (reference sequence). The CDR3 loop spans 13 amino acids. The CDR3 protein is CASSPMVSGGYTF. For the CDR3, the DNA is TGTGCCAGCAGCCCTATGGTGTCCGGTGGCTACACCTTC.

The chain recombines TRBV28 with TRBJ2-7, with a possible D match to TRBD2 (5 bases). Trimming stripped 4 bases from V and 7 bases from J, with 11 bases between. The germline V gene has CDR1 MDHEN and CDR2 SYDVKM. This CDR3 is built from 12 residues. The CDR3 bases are TGTGCCAGCAGTTCCCGGGGTTGGGAGCAGTACTTC. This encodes CASSSRGWEQYF.

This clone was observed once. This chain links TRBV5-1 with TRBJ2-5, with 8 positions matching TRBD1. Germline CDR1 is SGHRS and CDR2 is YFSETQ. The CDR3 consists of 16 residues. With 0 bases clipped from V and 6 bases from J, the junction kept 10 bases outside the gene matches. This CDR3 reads CASSLVSGQGFKTQYF. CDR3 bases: TGCGCCAGCAGCTTGGTTAGCGGACAGGGTTTTAAGACCCAGTACTTC.

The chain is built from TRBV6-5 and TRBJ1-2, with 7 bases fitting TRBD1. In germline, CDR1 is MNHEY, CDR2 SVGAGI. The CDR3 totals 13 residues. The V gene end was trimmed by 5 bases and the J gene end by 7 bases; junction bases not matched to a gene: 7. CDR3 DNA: TGTGCCAGCAGTAAGGGACAGTCTTTTGGCTACACCTTC. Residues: CASSKGQSFGYTF.

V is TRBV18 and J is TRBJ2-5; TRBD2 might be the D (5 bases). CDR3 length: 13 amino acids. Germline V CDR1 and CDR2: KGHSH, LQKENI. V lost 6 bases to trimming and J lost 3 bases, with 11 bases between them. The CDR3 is CASSPTREETQYF. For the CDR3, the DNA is TGTGCCAGCTCGCCCACTAGGGAAGAGACCCAGTACTTC. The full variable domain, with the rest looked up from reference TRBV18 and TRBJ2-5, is NAGVMQNPRHLVRRRGQEARLRCSPMKGHSHVYWYRQLPEEGLKFMVYLQKENIIDESGMPKERFSAEFPKEGPSILRIQQVVRGDSAAYFCASSPTREETQYFGPGTRLLVL.

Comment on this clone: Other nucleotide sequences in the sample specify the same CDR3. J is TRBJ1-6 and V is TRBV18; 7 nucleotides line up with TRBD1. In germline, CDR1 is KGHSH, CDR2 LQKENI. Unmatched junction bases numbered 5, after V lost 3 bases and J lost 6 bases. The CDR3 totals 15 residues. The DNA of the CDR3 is TGTGCCAGCTCACCCGGAGGACAGGTTAATTCACCCCTCCACTTT. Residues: CASSPGGQVNSPLHF.

The CDR3 is CASRRGVDYGYTF. In nucleotides, the CDR3 is TGTGCCAGCAGACGGGGAGTGGACTATGGCTACACCTTC. The genes are TRBV6-5 and TRBJ1-2; D gene unclear. Germline values: CDR1 MNHEY, CDR2 SVGAGI. V was shortened by 6 bases and J by 3 bases, with 11 bases between the two germline ends. This CDR3 contains 13 residues.

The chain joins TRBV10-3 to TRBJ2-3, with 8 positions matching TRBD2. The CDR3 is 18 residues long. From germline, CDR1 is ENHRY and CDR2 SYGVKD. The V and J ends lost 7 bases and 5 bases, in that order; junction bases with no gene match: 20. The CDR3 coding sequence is TGTGCCATCAACCAGCCCGGTGTCGGGGGACTAGTTGGAGATACGCAGTATTTT. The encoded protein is CAINQPGVGGLVGDTQYF.

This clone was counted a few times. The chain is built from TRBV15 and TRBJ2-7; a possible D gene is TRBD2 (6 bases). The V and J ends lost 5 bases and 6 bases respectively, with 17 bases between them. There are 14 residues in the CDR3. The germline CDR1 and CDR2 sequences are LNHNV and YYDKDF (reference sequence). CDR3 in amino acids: CATSQGGGWVEQYF. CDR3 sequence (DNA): TGTGCCACCAGCCAGGGCGGAGGGTGGGTCGAGCAGTACTTC.

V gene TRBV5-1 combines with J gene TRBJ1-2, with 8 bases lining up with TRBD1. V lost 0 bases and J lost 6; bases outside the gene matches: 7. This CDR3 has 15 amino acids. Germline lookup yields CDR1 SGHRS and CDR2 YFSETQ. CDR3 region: CASSLATGGIHGYTF. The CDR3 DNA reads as TGCGCCAGCAGCTTGGCTACAGGGGGGATCCATGGCTACACCTTC.

The CDR3 nucleotides are TGTGCCAGCTCACCAAGGACGGGAGAGTATGAGCAGTTCTTC. Translation gives CASSPRTGEYEQFF. The V call is TRBV18, the J call TRBJ2-1, with D maybe TRBD2 (6 bases). The germline gives CDR1 KGHSH, CDR2 LQKENI. The V and J ends lost 2 bases and 8 bases respectively, with 13 bases between them. The length of the CDR3 is 14 residues.

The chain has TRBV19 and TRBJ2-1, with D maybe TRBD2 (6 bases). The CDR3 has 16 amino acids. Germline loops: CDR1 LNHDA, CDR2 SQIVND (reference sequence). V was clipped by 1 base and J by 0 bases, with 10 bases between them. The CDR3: CASSIVPGVSYNEQFF. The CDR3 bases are TGTGCCAGTAGTATAGTCCCGGGAGTCTCCTACAATGAGCAGTTCTTC.

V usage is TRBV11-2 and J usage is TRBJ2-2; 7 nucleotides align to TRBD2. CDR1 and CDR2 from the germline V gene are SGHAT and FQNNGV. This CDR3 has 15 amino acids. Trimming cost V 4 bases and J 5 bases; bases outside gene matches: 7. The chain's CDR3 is CASSSGLGGTGELFF. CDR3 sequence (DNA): TGTGCCAGCAGCTCTGGACTGGGAGGGACCGGGGAGCTGTTTTTT. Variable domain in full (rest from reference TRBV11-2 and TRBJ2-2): EAGVAQSPRYKIIEKRQSVAFWCNPISGHATLYWYQQILGQGPKLLIQFQNNGVVDDSQLPKDRFSAERLKGVDSTLKIQPAKLEDSAVYLCASSSGLGGTGELFFGEGSRLTVL.

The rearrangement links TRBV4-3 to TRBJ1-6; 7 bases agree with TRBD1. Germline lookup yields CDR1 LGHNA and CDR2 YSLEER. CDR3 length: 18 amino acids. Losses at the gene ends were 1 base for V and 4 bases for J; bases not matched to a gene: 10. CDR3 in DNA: TGCGCCAGCAGCCAAGCCCCCCCGGGACAGCGATATAATTCACCCCTCCACTTT. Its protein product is CASSQAPPGQRYNSPLHF.

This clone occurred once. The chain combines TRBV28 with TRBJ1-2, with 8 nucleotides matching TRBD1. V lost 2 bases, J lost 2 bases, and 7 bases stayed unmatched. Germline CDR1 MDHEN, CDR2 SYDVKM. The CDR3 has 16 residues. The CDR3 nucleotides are TGTGCCAGCAGTTTAGGCGGACAGGGAGTGAACTATGGCTACACCTTC. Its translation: CASSLGGQGVNYGYTF.

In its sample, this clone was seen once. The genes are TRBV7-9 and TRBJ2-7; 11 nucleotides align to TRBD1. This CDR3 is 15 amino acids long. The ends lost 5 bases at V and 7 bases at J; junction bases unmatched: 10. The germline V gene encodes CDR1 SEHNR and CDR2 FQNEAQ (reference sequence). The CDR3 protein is CASSPKPGQGGEQYF. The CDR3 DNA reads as TGTGCCAGCAGCCCAAAACCGGGACAGGGGGGAGAGCAGTACTTC.

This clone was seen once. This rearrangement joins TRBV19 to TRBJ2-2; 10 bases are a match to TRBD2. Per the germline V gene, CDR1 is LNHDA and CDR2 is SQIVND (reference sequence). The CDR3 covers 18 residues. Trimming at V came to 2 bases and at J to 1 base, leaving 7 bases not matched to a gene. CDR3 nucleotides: TGTGCCAGTAGTATAAAAGGGAGGACTAGCGGGAACACCGGGGAGCTGTTTTTT. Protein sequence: CASSIKGRTSGNTGELFF.

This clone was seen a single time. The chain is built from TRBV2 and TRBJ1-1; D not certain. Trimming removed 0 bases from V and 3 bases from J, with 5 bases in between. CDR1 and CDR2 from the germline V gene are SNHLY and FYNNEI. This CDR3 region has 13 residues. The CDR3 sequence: CASSEAGYTEAFF. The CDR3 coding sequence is TGTGCCAGCAGTGAAGCCGGTTACACTGAAGCTTTCTTT.

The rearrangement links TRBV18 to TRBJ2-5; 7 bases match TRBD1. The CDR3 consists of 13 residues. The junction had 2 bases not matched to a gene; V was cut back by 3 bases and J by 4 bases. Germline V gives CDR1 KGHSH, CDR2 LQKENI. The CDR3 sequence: CASSPRQGETQYF. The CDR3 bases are TGTGCCAGCTCACCCCGACAGGGAGAGACCCAGTACTTC.

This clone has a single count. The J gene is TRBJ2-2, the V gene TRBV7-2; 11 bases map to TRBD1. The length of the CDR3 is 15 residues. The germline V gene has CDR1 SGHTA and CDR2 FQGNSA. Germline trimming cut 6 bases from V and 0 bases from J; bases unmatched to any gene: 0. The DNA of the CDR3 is TGTGCCAGCAGGGACAGGGGGCCGAACACCGGGGAGCTGTTTTTT. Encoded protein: CASRDRGPNTGELFF.

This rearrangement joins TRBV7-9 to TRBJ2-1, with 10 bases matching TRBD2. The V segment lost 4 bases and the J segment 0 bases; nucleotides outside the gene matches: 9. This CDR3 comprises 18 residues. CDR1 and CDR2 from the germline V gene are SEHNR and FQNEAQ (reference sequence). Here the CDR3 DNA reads TGTGCCAGCAGCTCTAGCACTAGCGGGAAGGGCTCCTACAATGAGCAGTTCTTC. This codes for CASSSSTSGKGSYNEQFF.

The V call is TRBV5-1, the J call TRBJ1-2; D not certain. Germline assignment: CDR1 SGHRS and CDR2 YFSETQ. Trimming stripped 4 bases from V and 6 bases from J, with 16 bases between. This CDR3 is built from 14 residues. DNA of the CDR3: TGCGCCAGCAGCCTTGATGGTCTAGTGGATGGCTACACCTTC. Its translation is CASSLDGLVDGYTF.

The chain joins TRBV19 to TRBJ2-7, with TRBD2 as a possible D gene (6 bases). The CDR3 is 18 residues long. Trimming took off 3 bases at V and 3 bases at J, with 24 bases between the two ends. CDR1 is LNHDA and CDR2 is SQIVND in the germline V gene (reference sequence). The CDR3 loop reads CASSIGLHRSTQGYEQYF. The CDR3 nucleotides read TGTGCCAGTAGTATCGGACTACATCGAAGCACCCAGGGCTACGAGCAGTACTTC.

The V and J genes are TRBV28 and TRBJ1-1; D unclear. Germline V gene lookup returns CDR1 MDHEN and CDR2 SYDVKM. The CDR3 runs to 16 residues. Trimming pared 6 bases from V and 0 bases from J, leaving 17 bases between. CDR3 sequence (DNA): TGTGCCAGCAGCTTGTCGGACGGACTTATGAACACTGAAGCTTTCTTT. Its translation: CASSLSDGLMNTEAFF.